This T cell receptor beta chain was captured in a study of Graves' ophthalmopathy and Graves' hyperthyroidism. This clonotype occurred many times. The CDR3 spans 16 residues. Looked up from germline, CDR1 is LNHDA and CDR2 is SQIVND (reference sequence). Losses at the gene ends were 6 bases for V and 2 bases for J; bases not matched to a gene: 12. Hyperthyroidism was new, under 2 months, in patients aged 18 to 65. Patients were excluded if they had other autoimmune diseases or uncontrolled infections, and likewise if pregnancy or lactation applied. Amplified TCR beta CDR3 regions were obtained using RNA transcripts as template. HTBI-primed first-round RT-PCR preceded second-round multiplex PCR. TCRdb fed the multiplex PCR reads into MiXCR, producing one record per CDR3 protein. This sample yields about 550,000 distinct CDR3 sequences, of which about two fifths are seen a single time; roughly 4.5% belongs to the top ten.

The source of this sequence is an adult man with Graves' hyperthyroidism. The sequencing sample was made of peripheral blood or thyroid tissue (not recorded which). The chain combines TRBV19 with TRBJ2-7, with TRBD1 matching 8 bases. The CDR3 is CASRIRHGQGAYEQYF. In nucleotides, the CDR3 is TGTGCCAGTAGAATAAGACATGGACAGGGCGCCTACGAGCAGTACTTC.